Following are 10 T cell receptor beta chains from one sample sequenced in a study of T cells in Graves' hyperthyroidism and ophthalmopathy. RNA transcripts yielded amplified TCR beta CDR3 regions. A set of HTBI primers served as the primers for a first-round RT-PCR of the TCR CDR3. TCRdb passed the multiplex PCR reads through MiXCR, listing each CDR3 protein once. The repertoire holds hundreds of thousands of distinct CDR3 sequences, with roughly 16% as singletons. The sequencing input was blood. The receptors originated from a woman in her thirties or forties with Graves' ophthalmopathy.

The chain is built from TRBV20-1 and TRBJ2-1, with D perhaps matching TRBD2 (5 bases). This CDR3 is built from 12 residues. Germline V gene lookup returns CDR1 DFQATT and CDR2 SNEGSKA (reference sequence). V lost 0 bases and J lost 7, with 7 bases in between. The CDR3 coding sequence is TGCAGTGCTAGAGAGGGCGGGAATGAGCAGTTCTTC. Translated, it gives CSAREGGNEQFF.

This clonotype was seen only a few times. The chain combines TRBV12-3 or TRBV12-4 with TRBJ1-5; D is unresolved. The CDR3 has 13 residues. V lost 4 bases and J lost 6, with 10 bases in between. The DNA for the CDR3 is TGTGCCAGCAGTTCGGAGGGCAGTCAGCCCCAGCATTTT. This codes for CASSSEGSQPQHF.

This clonotype was recorded at least ten times. This chain uses TRBV28 with TRBJ1-1; no firm D call. This CDR3 has 16 amino acids. Germline values: CDR1 MDHEN, CDR2 SYDVKM. V dropped 6 bases and J dropped 1 base, with 18 bases sitting between them. The CDR3 loop reads CASRPPPGSGNTEAFF. DNA for the CDR3: TGTGCCAGCAGACCTCCTCCAGGATCGGGGAACACTGAAGCTTTCTTT.

The chain uses TRBV3-1 and TRBJ1-6; D ambiguous. This CDR3 has 15 amino acids. The germline gives CDR1 LGHDT, CDR2 YNNKEL (reference sequence). With 4 bases removed from V and 6 bases from J, the gap between germline ends came to 13 bases. The CDR3 bases are TGTGCCAGCAGCCTTGGGGTCGACGCTAATTCACCCCTCCACTTT. This sequence encodes CASSLGVDANSPLHF. Full variable domain (missing parts from reference TRBV3-1 and TRBJ1-6): DTAVSQTPKYLVTQMGNDKSIKCEQNLGHDTMYWYKQDSKKFLKIMFSYNNKELIINETVPNRFSPKSPDKAHLNLHINSLELGDSAVYFCASSLGVDANSPLHFGNGTRLTVT.

V and J are TRBV7-9 and TRBJ1-1; D call uncertain. With 5 bases removed from V and 5 bases from J, the gap between germline ends came to 18 bases. CDR3 length equals 15 residues. The germline V gene has CDR1 SEHNR and CDR2 FQNEAQ (reference sequence). The CDR3 loop is CASSHTRGGRTEAFF. As DNA, the CDR3 is TGTGCCAGCAGCCATACGCGGGGTGGAAGGACTGAAGCTTTCTTT. Filled out from reference TRBV7-9 and TRBJ1-1, the complete variable domain reads DTGVSQNPRHKITKRGQNVTFRCDPISEHNRLYWYRQTLGQGPEFLTYFQNEAQLEKSRLLSDRFSAERPKGSFSTLEIQRTEQGDSAMYLCASSHTRGGRTEAFFGQGTRLTVV.

The table lists this clonotype with many counts. The chain has TRBV13 and TRBJ2-7; D gene uncertain. Trimming stripped 3 bases from V and 4 bases from J, with 7 bases between. CDR1 and CDR2 (germline): PRHDT, FYEKMQ (reference sequence). This CDR3 spans 12 amino acids. As DNA, the CDR3 is TGTGCCAGCAGCTTCAAGCGATACGAGCAGTACTTC. It translates to CASSFKRYEQYF.

This clonotype was counted a few times. This sequence joins TRBV27 and TRBJ1-5; no reliable D call. This CDR3 has 13 amino acids. Germline-derived CDR1 and CDR2 are MNHEY and SMNVEV (reference sequence). The germline V and J ends were trimmed by 3 bases and 9 bases, with 12 bases remaining between them. DNA for the CDR3: TGTGCCAGCAGTTTTGGACTGACTTGGCCCCAGCATTTT. Protein product: CASSFGLTWPQHF.

This clonotype was seen ten or more times. The chain is built from TRBV6-5 and TRBJ2-7; possibly TRBD1 or TRBD2 for D (5 bases each). CDR1 and CDR2 (germline): MNHEY, SVGAGI. The CDR3 covers 16 residues. Between the trimmed V and J ends, which lost 0 bases and 5 bases, there was a span of 17 bases. The CDR3 DNA is TGTGCCAGCAGTTACTCGTCACAGGATCGGGGCGACGAGCAGTACTTC. It translates to CASSYSSQDRGDEQYF.

The sample holds many counts of this clonotype. This chain joins TRBV18 and TRBJ2-1, with D perhaps matching TRBD1 (6 bases). V lost 1 base, J lost 10 bases, and 8 bases lay in between. Germline V gives CDR1 KGHSH, CDR2 LQKENI. CDR3 length: 12 residues. The CDR3 DNA follows: TGTGCCAGCTCACCACAGGGGGAGGAGCAGTTCTTC. This gives the protein CASSPQGEEQFF.

This clonotype was recorded many times. V usage is TRBV20-1 and J usage is TRBJ2-1, with 9 bases aligning to TRBD2. In germline, CDR1 is DFQATT, CDR2 SNEGSKA (reference sequence). The CDR3 is 14 amino acids. J lost 4 bases, V lost 5 bases, and 6 bases had no gene match. CDR3 amino acids: CSAGVGLAYNEQFF. The CDR3 DNA reads as TGCAGTGCTGGAGTTGGACTAGCGTACAATGAGCAGTTCTTC.